Each of the 15 T cell receptor beta chains below was sequenced from the same sample in a study of CD8+ T cells in alopecia areata. Sample treatment: oral pan-JAK inhibitor, 5-10 mg twice daily. cDNA serving as the sequencing template came from extracted, reverse transcribed RNA. Sequencing was performed with immunoSEQ multiplex PCR; in TCRdb, only in-frame clones are kept and a portion is missing. The sample consists of some 170,000 clones, 58% of them appearing once. Material: CD4+ T cells sorted from blood, obtained at roughly week 58, from a patient treated with tofacitinib. Receptors were obtained from a human donor with alopecia areata.

The V and J genes are TRBV30 and TRBJ1-3; D not certain. Germline V gene data show CDR1 as GTSNPN and CDR2 as SVGIG (reference sequence). CDR3 length: 15 amino acids. The V and J ends lost 0 bases and 2 bases respectively, with 11 bases between them. The CDR3 DNA sequence: TGTGCCTGGAGTGTAGTGAACCGTGCTGGAAACACCATATATTTT. Translated: CAWSVVNRAGNTIYF.

The rearrangement links TRBV2 to TRBJ1-2; D is unclear. V lost 6 bases to trimming and J lost 5 bases, with 16 bases between them. CDR1 and CDR2 (germline): SNHLY, FYNNEI. This CDR3 comprises 14 residues. This chain's CDR3 is CASRPGVGAYGYTF. The CDR3 DNA reads as TGTGCCAGCAGACCCGGGGTAGGAGCGTATGGCTACACCTTC.

The chain links TRBV19 to TRBJ1-5; 9 bases map to TRBD1. Germline loops: CDR1 LNHDA, CDR2 SQIVND (reference sequence). V was pared by 6 bases and J by 1 base, with 10 bases of the junction left unmatched. The CDR3 has 17 amino acids. CDR3 residues: CASSTTGGGGSNQPQHF. CDR3 nucleotides: TGTGCCAGTAGCACAACAGGGGGCGGCGGAAGCAATCAGCCCCAGCATTTT.

This chain uses TRBV7-3 with TRBJ2-3, with TRBD1 matching over 8 bases. This CDR3 is built from 14 residues. V shed 5 bases and J 7 bases; nucleotides not matched to a gene: 8. The germline CDR1 and CDR2 sequences are SGHTA and FQGTGA. The CDR3 nucleotides are TGTGCCAGCAGCAGAGGGACAGGAGCCAATACGCAGTATTTT. It specifies CASSRGTGANTQYF.

The rearrangement joins TRBV25-1 to TRBJ1-5, with unresolved D. CDR3 size: 15 residues. V was shortened by 3 bases and J by 4 bases, with 13 bases between the two germline ends. From germline, CDR1 is MGHDK and CDR2 SYGVNS. The CDR3 DNA reads as TGTGCCAGCAGTGATTCTAGAAGACTTAATCAGCCCCAGCATTTT. It yields the protein CASSDSRRLNQPQHF. The full variable domain, completed using reference TRBV25-1 and TRBJ1-5, is EADIYQTPRYLVIGTGKKITLECSQTMGHDKMYWYQQDPGMELHLIHYSYGVNSTEKGDLSSESTVSRIRTEHFPLTLESARPSHTSQYLCASSDSRRLNQPQHFGDGTRLSIL.

The CDR3 coding sequence is TGTGCCAGCAGCTTAGGGAACAGGGACAATGAAAAACTGTTTTTT. Encoded protein: CASSLGNRDNEKLFF. This chain links TRBV7-8 with TRBJ1-4, with a tentative D call TRBD1 (6 bases). With 1 base removed from V and 5 bases from J, the gap between germline ends came to 11 bases. The CDR3 contains 15 residues. From germline, CDR1 is SGHVS and CDR2 FQNEAQ.

The gene calls are TRBV29-1 and TRBJ2-5; unclear D gene. The CDR3 contains 13 residues. V dropped 7 bases and J dropped 0 bases, with 12 bases sitting between them. Germline-derived CDR1 and CDR2 are SQVTM and ANQGSEA. As DNA, the CDR3 is TGCAGCGCTGCGCAGGAATACCAAGAGACCCAGTACTTC. Translating gives CSAAQEYQETQYF.

This rearrangement joins TRBV11-2 to TRBJ1-1; tentatively, D is TRBD1 (5 bases). Germline V lookup: CDR1 SGHAT, CDR2 FQNNGV. The CDR3 length is 15 residues. The V end lost 6 bases, the J end lost 5 bases, and 19 bases lay between the germline ends. CDR3 residues: CASSRTRRDETEAFF. CDR3 nucleotide sequence: TGTGCCAGCAGTAGGACCCGCAGGGATGAAACTGAAGCTTTCTTT. The whole variable domain, filled in from reference TRBV11-2 and TRBJ1-1, reads EAGVAQSPRYKIIEKRQSVAFWCNPISGHATLYWYQQILGQGPKLLIQFQNNGVVDDSQLPKDRFSAERLKGVDSTLKIQPAKLEDSAVYLCASSRTRRDETEAFFGQGTRLTVV.

V and J are TRBV30 and TRBJ2-2, with D uncertain. Trimming took 1 base from V and 5 from J, leaving 8 bases between them. This CDR3 is 13 amino acids long. Germline V gene sequence: CDR1 GTSNPN, CDR2 SVGIG (reference sequence). For the CDR3, the DNA is TGTGCCTGGAGTGGCGACTTGACCGGGGAGCTGTTTTTT. Translating gives CAWSGDLTGELFF.

This chain uses TRBV29-1 with TRBJ1-5; D unresolved. The CDR3 is 12 residues long. V lost 0 bases and J 2 bases, leaving 2 bases between the germline ends. Germline CDR1 reads SQVTM; CDR2 reads ANQGSEA. This CDR3 reads CSVEEGNQPQHF. CDR3 bases: TGCAGCGTTGAAGAAGGCAATCAGCCCCAGCATTTT.

The chain couples TRBV29-1 to TRBJ1-1; 8 bases are a match to TRBD1. This CDR3 region has 14 residues. V shed 1 base and J 7 bases; nucleotides not matched to a gene: 8. Germline V gives CDR1 SQVTM, CDR2 ANQGSEA. In DNA, the CDR3 is TGCAGCGTTGAAGTCCAGGGGGCAGTCATTGAAGCTTTCTTT. It yields the protein CSVEVQGAVIEAFF.

The chain uses TRBV30 and TRBJ2-7; D gene uncertain. This CDR3 has 14 residues. Germline CDR1 is GTSNPN and CDR2 is SVGIG (reference sequence). The V end was cut by 0 bases, the J end by 1 base, with 10 bases between. In DNA, the CDR3 is TGTGCCTGGAGTGTACCGGTTAGGTCCTACGAGCAGTACTTC. Translating gives CAWSVPVRSYEQYF. Drawing the rest from reference TRBV30 and TRBJ2-7, the complete variable domain is SQTIHQWPATLVQPVGSPLSLECTVEGTSNPNLYWYRQAAGRGLQLLFYSVGIGQISSEVPQNLSASRPQDRQFILSSKKLLLSDSGFYLCAWSVPVRSYEQYFGPGTRLTVT.

This clone occurred a few times. The chain recombines TRBV5-1 with TRBJ2-5; D is undetermined. Germline values: CDR1 SGHRS, CDR2 YFSETQ. This CDR3 comprises 15 residues. Trimming left V 0 bases short and J 4 bases short, with 13 bases between. The CDR3 DNA reads as TGCGCCAGCAGCTTGGATCCCCAGGTAGTAGAGACCCAGTACTTC. It is translated as CASSLDPQVVETQYF.

The rearrangement links TRBV5-1 to TRBJ2-2; possible D gene TRBD2, 5 bases. Germline loops: CDR1 SGHRS, CDR2 YFSETQ. Trimming pared 4 bases from V and 0 bases from J, leaving 13 bases between. CDR3 length: 16 residues. CDR3 sequence reads: CASSPQWEPNTGELFF. CDR3 DNA: TGCGCCAGCAGCCCCCAGTGGGAGCCGAACACCGGGGAGCTGTTTTTT.

The rearrangement uses TRBV6-5 and TRBJ2-7, with D possibly TRBD1 on 6 matching bases. Germline V lookup: CDR1 MNHEY, CDR2 SVGAGI. V lost 1 base and J 5 bases, leaving 15 bases between the germline ends. This CDR3 spans 15 amino acids. CDR3: CASSYLGSGDHEQYF. The CDR3 DNA sequence: TGTGCCAGCAGTTACTTAGGCTCAGGGGACCACGAGCAGTACTTC.